This entry concerns a single T cell receptor (beta chain). Its target is not known. This entry belongs to a study of cytomegalovirus exposure and HLA in healthy donors. The PCR employed 60 Vbeta primers together with 13 Jbeta primers. The data were produced by immunoSEQ multiplex PCR, yet TCRdb's version contains in-frame clones alone and is incomplete. Its listing shows roughly 200,000 clones. Germline V gene sequence: CDR1 MDHEN, CDR2 SYDVKM. This CDR3 spans 16 amino acids. Trimming took off 2 bases at V and 0 bases at J, with 13 bases between the two ends. Study results and limitations: CMV serostatus was the sole immune exposure data available. Analyses of presence/absence relied on an assumption of roughly uniform sequencing depth across donors.

This receptor was taken from a girl under 10 years old in good health and CMV-seropositive. Sequenced: PBMCs. This chain joins TRBV28 and TRBJ1-1; a weak D match, TRBD1 (6 bases). Written as DNA, the CDR3 is TGTGCCAGCAGTTTAGACTTCCAGGGGATGAACACTGAAGCTTTCTTT. This codes for CASSLDFQGMNTEAFF.